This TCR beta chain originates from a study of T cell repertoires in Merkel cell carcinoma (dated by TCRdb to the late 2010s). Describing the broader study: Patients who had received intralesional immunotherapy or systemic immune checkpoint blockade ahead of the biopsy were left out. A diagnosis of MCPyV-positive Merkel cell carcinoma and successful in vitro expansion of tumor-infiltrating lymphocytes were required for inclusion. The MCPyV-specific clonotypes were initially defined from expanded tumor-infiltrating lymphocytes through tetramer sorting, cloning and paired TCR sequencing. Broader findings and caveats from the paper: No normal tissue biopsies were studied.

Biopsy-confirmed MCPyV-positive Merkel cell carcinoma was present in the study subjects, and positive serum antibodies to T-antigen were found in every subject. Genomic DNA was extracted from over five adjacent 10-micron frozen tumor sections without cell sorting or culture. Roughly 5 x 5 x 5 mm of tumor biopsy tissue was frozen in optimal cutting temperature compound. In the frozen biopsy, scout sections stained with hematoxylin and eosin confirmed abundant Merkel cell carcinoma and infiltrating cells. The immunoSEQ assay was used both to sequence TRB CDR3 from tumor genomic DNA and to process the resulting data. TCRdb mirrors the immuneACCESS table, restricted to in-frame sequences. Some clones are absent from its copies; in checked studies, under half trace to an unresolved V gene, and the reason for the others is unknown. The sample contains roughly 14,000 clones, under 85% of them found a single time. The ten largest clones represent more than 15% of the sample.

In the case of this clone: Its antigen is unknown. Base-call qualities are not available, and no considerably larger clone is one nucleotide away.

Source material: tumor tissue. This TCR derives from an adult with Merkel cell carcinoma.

This receptor carries the CDR3 CASSYVGRRYGYTF. The DNA sequence follows: TGTGCCAGCAGTTACGTCGGGAGACGCTATGGCTACACCTTC. The sequence links TRBV6-5 to TRBJ1-2; a confident D gene designation cannot be given. Via the germline V gene, CDR1 is MNHEY and CDR2 SVGAGI. The CDR3 runs 14 amino acids, cysteine and phenylalanine included. Only the CDR3 DNA is retained, 42 bases long and in frame from the first base. Cut back by 2 bases and 4 bases, the V and J ends lie 11 bases apart.